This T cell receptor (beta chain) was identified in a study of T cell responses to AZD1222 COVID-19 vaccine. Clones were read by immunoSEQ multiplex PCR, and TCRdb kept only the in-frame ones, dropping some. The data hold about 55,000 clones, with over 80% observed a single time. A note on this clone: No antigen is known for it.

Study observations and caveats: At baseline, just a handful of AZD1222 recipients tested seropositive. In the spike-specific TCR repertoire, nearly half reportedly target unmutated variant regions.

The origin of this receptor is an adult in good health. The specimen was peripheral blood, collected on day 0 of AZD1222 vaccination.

CDR3 nucleotide sequence: TGTGCCAGCAGTTCCACCTTAGCGTCGAGGGTCGCAGATACGCAGTATTTT. Amino acid sequence: CASSSTLASRVADTQYF. The V and J genes are TRBV6-2 or TRBV6-3 and TRBJ2-3; tentative D call: TRBD2 (5 bases). V shed 4 bases and J shed 4 bases, with 21 bases lying between them. The CDR3 totals 17 residues. From germline, CDR1 is MNHEY and CDR2 SVGEGT.